The 17 T cell receptor beta chains below all came from one sample that was sequenced in a study of STAT5B mutations in CD4+ large granular lymphocyte leukemia. Produced via immunoSEQ multiplex PCR; TCRdb's table is partial and in-frame only. The table includes around 30,000 clones, roughly 70% detected once. Sequencing was done on a sample of CD4+ T cells from blood buffy coats. These receptors originate from a human donor in good health.

This sequence joins TRBV10-1 and TRBJ2-5; 10 nucleotides match TRBD1. V shed 1 base and J 4 bases; nucleotides not matched to a gene: 6. CDR1 is WNHNN, CDR2 SYGVQD, per germline (reference sequence). The CDR3 contains 16 residues. The CDR3 is CASSELRTGGRETQYF. DNA for the CDR3: TGCGCCAGCAGTGAGTTGAGGACAGGGGGTAGAGAGACCCAGTACTTC.

The chain carries TRBV6-1 and TRBJ1-1; maybe TRBD1 (6 bases). The CDR3 has 13 amino acids. Germline CDR1 reads MNHNS; CDR2 reads SASEGT. V lost 6 bases, J lost 0 bases, and 8 bases lay in between. In DNA form, the CDR3 reads TGTGCCAGCAGGGGGACACTGAACACTGAAGCTTTCTTT. Translated: CASRGTLNTEAFF.

Here the CDR3 reads CASSLDRGSGYTF. In DNA form, the CDR3 reads TGTGCCAGCAGCCTGGACAGGGGGAGTGGCTACACCTTC. This sequence joins TRBV5-4 and TRBJ1-2; 10 nucleotides line up with TRBD1. V lost 4 bases and J lost 7; bases outside the gene matches: 4. Germline CDR1 and CDR2: SGHNT and YYREEE (reference sequence). The CDR3 length is 13 residues.

The chain joins TRBV5-6 to TRBJ1-1; D may be TRBD1 (6 bases). V dropped 0 bases and J dropped 4 bases, with 10 bases sitting between them. CDR3 length: 14 amino acids. Germline lookup yields CDR1 SGHDT and CDR2 YYEEEE. The CDR3 loop reads CASSLDRVGTEAFF. The CDR3 bases are TGTGCCAGCAGCTTGGACAGGGTCGGCACTGAAGCTTTCTTT.

The genes are TRBV11-2 and TRBJ2-3; 7 nucleotides align to TRBD1. Trimming cost V 5 bases and J 0 bases; bases outside gene matches: 8. From germline, CDR1 is SGHAT and CDR2 FQNNGV. The CDR3 covers 16 residues. For the CDR3, the DNA is TGTGCCAGCAGCCCAATAACAGGGGCCAGCACAGATACGCAGTATTTT. Protein sequence: CASSPITGASTDTQYF.

In this sample, this clone turned up once. The rearrangement links TRBV7-8 to TRBJ1-5; D not resolved. The V gene lost 6 bases and the J gene lost 3 bases, with 18 bases spanning the gap. The CDR3 consists of 16 residues. Per the germline V gene, CDR1 is SGHVS and CDR2 is FQNEAQ. CDR3 DNA sequence: TGTGCCAGCAGTTACGGCGTGAGGAGACTCAATCAGCCCCAGCATTTT. Its protein product is CASSYGVRRLNQPQHF.

This chain connects TRBV29-1 to TRBJ1-2, with 11 bases lining up with TRBD1. The V gene end was trimmed by 7 bases and the J gene end by 4 bases; junction bases not matched to a gene: 5. This CDR3 has 13 amino acids. Germline V gene lookup returns CDR1 SQVTM and CDR2 ANQGSEA. CDR3: CSARDRGAYGYTF. DNA for the CDR3: TGCAGCGCTCGGGACAGGGGGGCCTATGGCTACACCTTC. Full variable domain (remainder filled in from reference TRBV29-1 and TRBJ1-2): SAVISQKPSRDICQRGTSLTIQCQVDSQVTMMFWYRQQPGQSLTLIATANQGSEATYESGFVIDKFPISRPNLTFSTLTVSNMSPEDSSIYLCSARDRGAYGYTFGSGTRLTVV.

The CDR3: CASSPPFQGAEAFF. Written as DNA, the CDR3 is TGTGCCAGCTCACCACCGTTCCAGGGTGCTGAAGCTTTCTTT. The chain has TRBV18 and TRBJ1-1, with D perhaps TRBD1 (5 bases). Per germline, CDR1 KGHSH and CDR2 LQKENI. Between the trimmed V and J ends, which lost 0 bases and 6 bases, there was a span of 11 bases. The CDR3 loop spans 14 amino acids.

This rearrangement joins TRBV5-4 to TRBJ2-1; 15 bases are shared with TRBD2. The CDR3 covers 17 residues. Germline values: CDR1 SGHNT, CDR2 YYREEE (reference sequence). Unmatched junction bases numbered 9, after V lost 5 bases and J lost 6 bases. The CDR3 spells CASRQGTSGRTANEQFF. CDR3 nucleotides: TGTGCCAGCAGGCAGGGGACTAGCGGGAGGACGGCCAATGAGCAGTTCTTC.

The gene calls are TRBV14 and TRBJ1-2; unclear D gene. The CDR3 extends over 14 amino acids. V lost 1 base and J 8 bases, leaving 14 bases between the germline ends. Germline assignment: CDR1 SGHDN and CDR2 FVKESK. This CDR3 is CASSQVGLGSGYTF. The CDR3 DNA reads TGTGCCAGCAGCCAAGTAGGATTAGGGTCCGGCTACACCTTC.

The V gene is TRBV5-1, the J gene TRBJ1-3; D remains unclear. Trimming left V 3 bases short and J 0 bases short, with 10 bases between. The CDR3 sequence is 15 residues long. Germline V gene data show CDR1 as SGHRS and CDR2 as YFSETQ. The CDR3 sequence is CASSSDPDSGNTIYF. The CDR3 region has the DNA TGCGCCAGCAGCTCCGATCCAGACTCTGGAAACACCATATATTTT.

This chain uses TRBV7-2 with TRBJ1-1; D gene unclear. This CDR3 has 13 amino acids. V lost 1 base, J lost 1 base, and 4 bases lay in between. CDR1 is SGHTA, CDR2 FQGNSA, per germline. Here the CDR3 DNA reads TGTGCCAGCAGCTTAGTCGCGAACACTGAAGCTTTCTTT. It specifies CASSLVANTEAFF.

The rearrangement links TRBV2 to TRBJ2-3; 7 bases are shared with TRBD2. The CDR3 has 13 amino acids. V was pared by 9 bases and J by 2 bases, with 5 bases of the junction left unmatched. The germline gives CDR1 SNHLY, CDR2 FYNNEI. CDR3 loop: CARQRGNTDTQYF. DNA for the CDR3: TGTGCCAGACAGCGGGGCAACACAGATACGCAGTATTTT.

The chain joins TRBV6-5 to TRBJ1-1; the match to TRBD1 covers 9 bases. Germline values: CDR1 MNHEY, CDR2 SVGAGI. Losses at the gene ends were 6 bases for V and 0 bases for J; bases not matched to a gene: 5. The CDR3 consists of 15 residues. CDR3 region: CASSSQGAMNTEAFF. The CDR3 nucleotides are TGTGCCAGCAGCTCACAGGGGGCCATGAACACTGAAGCTTTCTTT.

The chain is built from TRBV7-2 and TRBJ2-7, with TRBD2 matching over 10 bases. Germline CDR1 and CDR2: SGHTA and FQGNSA. This CDR3 region has 14 residues. V trimming: 6 bases; J trimming: 3 bases; junction bases outside the gene matches: 5. This CDR3 reads CASRSGTSDYEQYF. The CDR3 DNA reads TGTGCCAGCAGATCCGGGACTAGCGACTACGAGCAGTACTTC.

The rearrangement joins TRBV19 to TRBJ2-2; D is uncertain. Trimming stripped 9 bases from V and 10 bases from J, with 18 bases between. Germline V gives CDR1 LNHDA, CDR2 SQIVND (reference sequence). The CDR3 length is 13 residues. The DNA for the CDR3 is TGTGCCAGCAGTTCTACTGGGGATGTGGAGCTGTTTTTT. Translation: CASSSTGDVELFF. The variable domain in full, completed from reference TRBV19 and TRBJ2-2, reads DGGITQSPKYLFRKEGQNVTLSCEQNLNHDAMYWYRQDPGQGLRLIYYSQIVNDFQKGDIAEGYSVSREKKESFPLTVTSAQKNPTAFYLCASSSTGDVELFFGEGSRLTVL.

This chain joins TRBV30 and TRBJ1-6; tentatively, D is TRBD1 (5 bases). The V and J ends lost 0 bases and 11 bases respectively, with 11 bases between them. Germline V gene lookup returns CDR1 GTSNPN and CDR2 SVGIG (reference sequence). The CDR3 is 13 residues long. This CDR3 reads CAWSVLGQTPLHF. CDR3 DNA: TGTGCCTGGAGTGTACTGGGGCAGACACCCCTCCACTTT. The full variable domain, completed using reference TRBV30 and TRBJ1-6, is SQTIHQWPATLVQPVGSPLSLECTVEGTSNPNLYWYRQAAGRGLQLLFYSVGIGQISSEVPQNLSASRPQDRQFILSSKKLLLSDSGFYLCAWSVLGQTPLHFGNGTRLTVT.